The 21 T cell receptor beta chains reported below all come from one sample, sequenced in a study of blood T cell repertoires in COVID-19. Profiling relied on immunoSEQ multiplex PCR, and the TCRdb table lists in-frame clones only, not all of them. This table has under 300,000 clones, roughly four fifths appearing once. Input material: peripheral blood. These TCRs come from a woman in her sixties with active or convalescent COVID-19.

CDR3: CASSFGQGPNTEAFF. As DNA, the CDR3 is TGTGCCAGCAGCTTCGGACAGGGGCCGAACACTGAAGCTTTCTTT. The chain recombines TRBV7-6 with TRBJ1-1; 9 bases line up with TRBD1. V shed 3 bases, J shed 1 base, and the junction held 3 bases outside the gene matches. Germline values: CDR1 SGHVS, CDR2 FNYEAQ. The length of the CDR3 is 15 residues.

This sequence joins TRBV18 and TRBJ1-2, with 7 bases that match TRBD1. Germline loops: CDR1 KGHSH, CDR2 LQKENI. The CDR3 is 14 amino acids. The trim removed 0 bases at V and 7 bases at J, leaving 5 bases unmatched. CDR3 protein: CASSPPLQGVGYTF. Written as DNA, the CDR3 is TGTGCCAGCTCACCACCGCTTCAGGGGGTTGGCTACACCTTC.

The chain links TRBV24-1 to TRBJ1-1, with 7 bases that match TRBD1. J was trimmed by 5 bases and V by 1 base; bases with no gene match: 9. Germline CDR1 is KGHDR and CDR2 is SFDVKD. The CDR3 runs 16 residues. The CDR3 DNA sequence: TGTGCCACCAGTGATTTCACCGGGACAGAGCTAACTGAAGCTTTCTTT. Protein sequence: CATSDFTGTELTEAFF.

The gene calls are TRBV7-9 and TRBJ1-1; a possible D gene is TRBD1 (5 bases). The germline V gene encodes CDR1 SEHNR and CDR2 FQNEAQ (reference sequence). The CDR3 spans 13 residues. V gave up 2 bases and J gave up 6 bases, with 10 bases separating them. In DNA, the CDR3 is TGTGCCAGCAGCTTACGGCAGGGCGCTGAAGCTTTCTTT. Translation: CASSLRQGAEAFF.

This clone was detected only a few times. The chain is built from TRBV5-1 and TRBJ2-7; 9 bases match TRBD2. Per germline, CDR1 SGHRS and CDR2 YFSETQ. CDR3 size: 14 residues. Trimming took 0 bases from V and 4 from J; bases not matched to a gene: 2. CDR3 nucleotide sequence: TGCGCCAGCAGCTTGGATCTAGCGGGGTACGAGCAGTACTTC. This translates into CASSLDLAGYEQYF.

This chain uses TRBV18 with TRBJ2-3; 15 bases are shared with TRBD2. Trimming removed 6 bases from V and 0 bases from J; junction bases left unmatched: 4. Per the germline V gene, CDR1 is KGHSH and CDR2 is LQKENI. The CDR3 has 17 residues. CDR3: CASSGTSGGPSTDTQYF. CDR3 nucleotide sequence: TGTGCCAGCTCCGGGACTAGCGGGGGGCCGAGCACAGATACGCAGTATTTT.

The CDR3 loop reads CASSWGTGSSYEQYF. The CDR3 coding sequence is TGCGCCAGCAGCTGGGGGACAGGAAGCTCCTACGAGCAGTACTTC. The chain employs TRBV5-1 and TRBJ2-7; 8 nucleotides line up with TRBD1. The CDR3 is 15 amino acids. V trimming: 3 bases; J trimming: 0 bases; junction bases outside the gene matches: 5. Germline CDR1 SGHRS, CDR2 YFSETQ.

J is TRBJ2-1 and V is TRBV3-1 (or the pseudogene TRBV3-2); D possibly corresponds to TRBD1 (5 bases). Germline CDR1 LGHDT, CDR2 YNNKEL (reference sequence). This CDR3 contains 17 residues. Trimming shortened V by 0 bases and J by 4 bases, and 16 bases separated the two germline ends. The CDR3, as DNA: TGTGCCAGCAGCCAAGACAGGGTATTCGATTGGTACAATGAGCAGTTCTTC. Its protein is CASSQDRVFDWYNEQFF.

This clone was seen just once. The rearrangement links TRBV7-8 to TRBJ1-2; D remains unclear. Germline values: CDR1 SGHVS, CDR2 FQNEAQ. Trimming pared 0 bases from V and 4 bases from J, leaving 18 bases between. The CDR3 extends over 17 amino acids. CDR3 sequence: CASSLAGIAPVGYGYTF. CDR3 sequence (DNA): TGTGCCAGCAGCTTAGCGGGTATAGCCCCGGTTGGCTATGGCTACACCTTC.

This sequence joins TRBV6-5 and TRBJ1-2; 9 positions match TRBD1. With 5 bases clipped from V and 4 bases from J, the junction kept 5 bases outside the gene matches. Per germline, CDR1 MNHEY and CDR2 SVGAGI. This CDR3 region has 14 residues. The DNA of the CDR3 is TGTGCCAGCAGTCCCAGACAGGGGGGCTATGGCTACACCTTC. As protein: CASSPRQGGYGYTF.

Regarding this clone: This likely came from a read error, as a far larger clone is one base away. This sequence joins TRBV7-9 and TRBJ1-6; TRBD1 matches 8 bases. Germline V gene data show CDR1 as SEHNR and CDR2 as FQNEAQ (reference sequence). The CDR3 totals 15 residues. After removal of 4 bases from V and 5 bases from J, the junction contained 4 bases not matched to a gene. CDR3 region: CASSSGTGDNSPLHF. CDR3 nucleotide sequence: TGTGCCAGCAGCTCGGGGACAGGAGATAATTCACCCCTCCACTTT.

The V call is TRBV19, the J call TRBJ1-6; 10 bases align to TRBD1. Germline values: CDR1 LNHDA, CDR2 SQIVND (reference sequence). This CDR3 spans 14 amino acids. V was pared by 1 base and J by 10 bases, with 1 base of the junction left unmatched. CDR3 sequence (DNA): TGTGCCAGTAGTATAGGGACAGGGGGATCACCCCTCCACTTT. Amino acid sequence: CASSIGTGGSPLHF.

The chain couples TRBV5-6 to TRBJ2-5; D is perhaps TRBD1 (5 bases). CDR1 and CDR2 (germline): SGHDT, YYEEEE. CDR3 length equals 16 residues. Between the trimmed V and J ends, which lost 0 bases and 4 bases, there was a span of 16 bases. CDR3 in DNA: TGTGCCAGCAGCTTGGTGGGGCACTGGGGCGGAGAGACCCAGTACTTC. As protein: CASSLVGHWGGETQYF.

The chain combines TRBV19 with TRBJ2-1, with 9 bases aligning to TRBD1. The V gene end was trimmed by 3 bases and the J gene end by 1 base; junction bases not matched to a gene: 4. This CDR3 comprises 16 residues. CDR1 is LNHDA and CDR2 is SQIVND in the germline V gene (reference sequence). The DNA for the CDR3 is TGTGCCAGTAGTATGGGGACAGGGACGTCCTACAATGAGCAGTTCTTC. The encoded protein is CASSMGTGTSYNEQFF.

This clone was recorded only once. The V call is TRBV5-1, the J call TRBJ1-6; possible D gene TRBD1, 6 bases. Germline V gene data show CDR1 as SGHRS and CDR2 as YFSETQ. The CDR3 spans 18 residues. Trimming shortened V by 6 bases and J by 1 base, and 20 bases separated the two germline ends. The CDR3 region has the DNA TGCGCCAGCACCCGGGGAGGGGGGGGCGAATCCTATAATTCACCCCTCCACTTT. Translated, it gives CASTRGGGGESYNSPLHF.

The gene calls are TRBV30 and TRBJ1-1, with TRBD1 as a possible D gene (6 bases). V lost 4 bases, J lost 1 base, and 10 bases lay in between. This CDR3 region has 13 residues. Germline assignment: CDR1 GTSNPN and CDR2 SVGIG (reference sequence). CDR3 DNA: TGTGCCTGGACGCCGGACAGGAACACTGAAGCTTTCTTT. The encoded protein is CAWTPDRNTEAFF.

V gene TRBV7-8 combines with J gene TRBJ1-4; 9 bases line up with TRBD1. Germline loops: CDR1 SGHVS, CDR2 FQNEAQ. The junction had 9 bases not matched to a gene; V was cut back by 5 bases and J by 8 bases. The CDR3 runs to 15 residues. This CDR3 reads CASSRRQGVGEKLFF. The CDR3 DNA reads TGTGCCAGCAGCCGGCGACAGGGGGTGGGAGAAAAACTGTTTTTT.

The CDR3 reads CATQRGDTQYF. CDR3 bases: TGTGCCACCCAAAGGGGGGATACGCAGTATTTT. This sequence joins TRBV25-1 and TRBJ2-3; possibly TRBD1 for D (6 bases). Germline lookup yields CDR1 MGHDK and CDR2 SYGVNS. This CDR3 spans 11 amino acids. Trimming pared 10 bases from V and 6 bases from J, leaving 11 bases between.

CDR3: CASAGLENYGYTF. In nucleotides, the CDR3 is TGTGCCAGCGCGGGCCTCGAAAACTATGGCTACACCTTC. The rearrangement links TRBV7-9 to TRBJ1-2; D is uncertain. CDR3 length: 13 amino acids. The ends were cut back, 8 bases at V and 2 bases at J, with 12 bases in the middle. The germline V gene encodes CDR1 SEHNR and CDR2 FQNEAQ (reference sequence).

V and J are TRBV5-1 and TRBJ1-2; 10 positions match TRBD1. The junction had 12 bases not matched to a gene; V was cut back by 4 bases and J by 0 bases. This CDR3 spans 18 amino acids. CDR1 and CDR2 from the germline V gene are SGHRS and YFSETQ. DNA for the CDR3: TGCGCCAGCAGCCCTTGGTGGGACGGACAGGGGGCTAACTATGGCTACACCTTC. Translation gives CASSPWWDGQGANYGYTF.

The chain recombines TRBV6-5 with TRBJ2-5; 11 bases line up with TRBD2. Trimming took 6 bases from V and 6 from J; bases not matched to a gene: 9. CDR1 and CDR2 from the germline V gene are MNHEY and SVGAGI. This CDR3 is built from 15 residues. Here the CDR3 DNA reads TGTGCCAGCAGACATAGCGGGGGGGCCCTGAAGACCCAGTACTTC. This encodes CASRHSGGALKTQYF.